The 20 T cell receptor beta chains in this list originate from one sample, sequenced in a study of blood T cell repertoires in COVID-19. The repertoire was sequenced with immunoSEQ multiplex PCR; TCRdb's copy has only in-frame clones and lacks some. The sample carries under 200,000 clones, around 87% recorded once. The sample consisted of peripheral blood. The receptors originated from a man aged 40-55 years with active or convalescent COVID-19.

This clone was seen just once. The CDR3 protein is CASSLNTGYEQYF. The CDR3 DNA reads as TGCGCCAGCAGCCTCAACACGGGGTACGAGCAGTACTTC. V usage is TRBV5-1 and J usage is TRBJ2-7, with a possible D match to TRBD2 (5 bases). The CDR3 extends over 13 amino acids. Germline CDR1 SGHRS, CDR2 YFSETQ. V was clipped by 4 bases and J by 4 bases, with 12 bases between them.

This chain links TRBV5-5 with TRBJ1-2, with TRBD1 matching over 7 bases. The V gene end was trimmed by 4 bases and the J gene end by 3 bases; junction bases not matched to a gene: 18. Germline CDR1 is SGHKS and CDR2 is YYEKEE (reference sequence). The CDR3 length is 18 residues. The DNA for the CDR3 is TGTGCCAGCAGCCCCATATTTATTAGACAGGGTATCGACTATGGCTACACCTTC. Translating gives CASSPIFIRQGIDYGYTF.

This sequence joins TRBV7-9 and TRBJ2-2, with 12 nucleotides matching TRBD1. Germline CDR1 reads SEHNR; CDR2 reads FQNEAQ (reference sequence). The CDR3 totals 16 residues. Trimming cost V 4 bases and J 5 bases; bases outside gene matches: 5. The CDR3: CASSSPGQGATGELFF. The CDR3 nucleotides read TGTGCCAGCAGCTCCCCGGGACAGGGGGCAACCGGGGAGCTGTTTTTT.

The rearrangement joins TRBV5-4 to TRBJ1-5; 9 bases are a match to TRBD1. This CDR3 has 13 amino acids. V lost 4 bases and J lost 6; bases outside the gene matches: 2. Germline V gene sequence: CDR1 SGHNT, CDR2 YYREEE (reference sequence). The CDR3 DNA reads as TGTGCCAGCAGCCAGGACAGGGGTCAGCCCCAGCATTTT. Its protein product is CASSQDRGQPQHF.

The V call is TRBV2, the J call TRBJ2-7; 9 bases line up with TRBD1. The CDR3 consists of 13 residues. CDR1 is SNHLY and CDR2 is FYNNEI in the germline V gene. The V gene end was trimmed by 7 bases and the J gene end by 4 bases; junction bases not matched to a gene: 5. The CDR3 sequence is CASTRQGGYEQYF. CDR3 in DNA: TGTGCCAGCACCCGACAGGGGGGATACGAGCAGTACTTC.

The chain carries TRBV5-1 and TRBJ2-1; TRBD2 agrees at 12 bases. This CDR3 region has 15 residues. CDR1 and CDR2 from the germline V gene are SGHRS and YFSETQ. J gave up 11 bases and V 0 bases, and 6 bases lay outside the gene matches. The CDR3 coding sequence is TGCGCCAGCAGCTTGGGACTAGCGGGGGTAACTAAGCAGTTCTTC. Amino acids: CASSLGLAGVTKQFF. The full variable domain, rest sourced from reference TRBV5-1 and TRBJ2-1, is KAGVTQTPRYLIKTRGQQVTLSCSPISGHRSVSWYQQTPGQGLQFLFEYFSETQRNKGNFPGRFSGRQFSNSRSEMNVSTLELGDSALYLCASSLGLAGVTKQFFGPGTRLTVL.

This chain uses TRBV4-3 with TRBJ2-3, with D tentatively TRBD2 (5 bases). V was trimmed by 2 bases and J by 2 bases, leaving 8 bases between them. The CDR3 is 14 residues long. In germline, CDR1 is LGHNA, CDR2 YSLEER. CDR3 in DNA: TGCGCCAGCAGCCAACAAGCGGTCACAGATACGCAGTATTTT. Translated, it gives CASSQQAVTDTQYF.

The V gene is TRBV4-1, the J gene TRBJ2-7; the D gene is possibly TRBD1 (6 bases). The CDR3 has 14 residues. The germline CDR1 and CDR2 sequences are MGHRA and YSYEKL. Trimming pared 4 bases from V and 1 base from J, leaving 11 bases between. CDR3 amino acids: CASSPGEQSYEQYF. CDR3 nucleotide sequence: TGCGCCAGCAGCCCAGGGGAGCAATCCTACGAGCAGTACTTC.

The J gene is TRBJ1-1, the V gene TRBV19; possibly TRBD1 for D (6 bases). This CDR3 spans 16 amino acids. Germline V gives CDR1 LNHDA, CDR2 SQIVND (reference sequence). Trimming removed 6 bases from V and 1 base from J, with 18 bases in between. This CDR3 reads CASRIIPGAANTEAFF. The CDR3 nucleotides read TGTGCCAGTAGGATCATTCCAGGGGCGGCGAACACTGAAGCTTTCTTT.

The rearrangement joins TRBV11-2 to TRBJ2-7; TRBD1 might be the D (5 bases). Trimming took 2 bases from V and 5 from J, leaving 10 bases between them. Germline assignment: CDR1 SGHAT and CDR2 FQNNGV. The CDR3 consists of 13 residues. In DNA form, the CDR3 reads TGTGCCAGCAGCTTAAGGGCAGGGAACGAGCAGTACTTC. Residues: CASSLRAGNEQYF.

V usage is TRBV7-6 and J usage is TRBJ2-1; 11 bases fit TRBD2. After removal of 0 bases from V and 3 bases from J, the junction contained 1 base not matched to a gene. The germline V gene encodes CDR1 SGHVS and CDR2 FNYEAQ. The CDR3 extends over 16 amino acids. Here the CDR3 DNA reads TGTGCCAGCAGCTTAGCCACTAGCGGGGGCTACAATGAGCAGTTCTTC. Translation gives CASSLATSGGYNEQFF.

The chain has TRBV15 and TRBJ2-3; 7 bases map to TRBD2. V shed 0 bases, J shed 0 bases, and the junction held 9 bases outside the gene matches. The CDR3 has 18 amino acids. Germline-derived CDR1 and CDR2 are LNHNV and YYDKDF (reference sequence). The CDR3 region is CATSREKVGGSSTDTQYF. The CDR3 DNA sequence: TGTGCCACCAGCAGAGAGAAAGTCGGGGGGTCGAGCACAGATACGCAGTATTTT. Based on the CDR3 plus reference TRBV15 and TRBJ2-3, the full variable domain is DAMVIQNPRYQVTQFGKPVTLSCSQTLNHNVMYWYQQKSSQAPKLLFHYYDKDFNNEADTPDNFQSRRPNTSFCFLDIRSPGLGDTAMYLCATSREKVGGSSTDTQYFGPGTRLTVL.

This clone was seen more than once but under ten times. The J gene is TRBJ1-4, the V gene TRBV29-1; 7 nucleotides agree with TRBD1. The junction had 10 bases not matched to a gene; V was cut back by 7 bases and J by 8 bases. Germline V lookup: CDR1 SQVTM, CDR2 ANQGSEA. The CDR3 is made up of 13 amino acids. As DNA, the CDR3 is TGCAGCGCTCAAGGGACAGCCCAGGAAAAACTGTTTTTT. It encodes CSAQGTAQEKLFF.

J is TRBJ1-6 and V is TRBV6-1, with 10 positions matching TRBD1. The CDR3 length is 15 residues. The germline CDR1 and CDR2 sequences are MNHNS and SASEGT. V was clipped by 3 bases and J by 9 bases; unmatched bases: 5. The DNA for the CDR3 is TGTGCCAGCAGTGAGGGGACAGGGGAGGGTTCACCCCTCCACTTT. Protein product: CASSEGTGEGSPLHF.

The V gene is TRBV14, the J gene TRBJ1-1; D not resolved. The CDR3 loop spans 14 amino acids. Trimming left V 4 bases short and J 5 bases short, with 14 bases between. The germline CDR1 and CDR2 sequences are SGHDN and FVKESK. The CDR3 DNA reads as TGTGCCAGCAGCCGGCAGGCCTCGGGGACTGAAGCTTTCTTT. This sequence encodes CASSRQASGTEAFF.

The chain joins TRBV5-6 to TRBJ1-2, with D possibly TRBD1 on 6 matching bases. The length of the CDR3 is 15 residues. V gave up 4 bases and J gave up 3 bases, with 16 bases separating them. CDR1 is SGHDT and CDR2 is YYEEEE in the germline V gene. CDR3 bases: TGTGCCAGCAGCAGAAAGGGCAGGGGAGACTATGGCTACACCTTC. This codes for CASSRKGRGDYGYTF.

The chain links TRBV6-1 to TRBJ1-6; 8 bases are a match to TRBD1. Germline CDR1 and CDR2: MNHNS and SASEGT. CDR3 length: 20 amino acids. J was trimmed by 1 base and V by 4 bases; bases with no gene match: 15. The CDR3 region is CASSAQTGAAGFSYNSPLHF. For the CDR3, the DNA is TGTGCCAGCAGTGCCCAGACAGGGGCCGCGGGGTTTTCCTATAATTCACCCCTCCACTTT.

The V gene is TRBV25-1, the J gene TRBJ1-4; D is possibly TRBD1 (5 bases). The CDR3 is 15 residues long. Between the trimmed V and J ends, which lost 4 bases and 4 bases, there was a span of 13 bases. Germline assignment: CDR1 MGHDK and CDR2 SYGVNS. The CDR3 nucleotides read TGTGCCAGCAGTGGGCGCAGGGTGGTTAATGAAAAACTGTTTTTT. This sequence encodes CASSGRRVVNEKLFF. Using reference TRBV25-1 and TRBJ1-4 for the parts outside the CDR3, the full variable domain is EADIYQTPRYLVIGTGKKITLECSQTMGHDKMYWYQQDPGMELHLIHYSYGVNSTEKGDLSSESTVSRIRTEHFPLTLESARPSHTSQYLCASSGRRVVNEKLFFGSGTQLSVL.

In this sample, this clone turned up once. V gene TRBV7-9 combines with J gene TRBJ1-4; D is unresolved. Trimming cost V 5 bases and J 5 bases, with 3 bases left between them. The CDR3 sequence is 11 residues long. The V gene's germline CDR1 is SEHNR and CDR2 FQNEAQ (reference sequence). The CDR3 DNA reads as TGTGCCAGCAGCCTAAATGAAAAACTGTTTTTT. This gives the protein CASSLNEKLFF. Together with reference TRBV7-9 and TRBJ1-4, the CDR3 gives the full variable domain: DTGVSQNPRHKITKRGQNVTFRCDPISEHNRLYWYRQTLGQGPEFLTYFQNEAQLEKSRLLSDRFSAERPKGSFSTLEIQRTEQGDSAMYLCASSLNEKLFFGSGTQLSVL.

This clone was observed a single time. The chain has TRBV7-9 and TRBJ1-4; TRBD1 matches 11 bases. The CDR3 is made up of 18 amino acids. Germline V gene sequence: CDR1 SEHNR, CDR2 FQNEAQ (reference sequence). After removal of 2 bases from V and 3 bases from J, the junction contained 8 bases not matched to a gene. CDR3 DNA: TGTGCCAGCAGCTTACCCCAGGGACAGGGGGTCGCTAATGAAAAACTGTTTTTT. It is translated as CASSLPQGQGVANEKLFF.